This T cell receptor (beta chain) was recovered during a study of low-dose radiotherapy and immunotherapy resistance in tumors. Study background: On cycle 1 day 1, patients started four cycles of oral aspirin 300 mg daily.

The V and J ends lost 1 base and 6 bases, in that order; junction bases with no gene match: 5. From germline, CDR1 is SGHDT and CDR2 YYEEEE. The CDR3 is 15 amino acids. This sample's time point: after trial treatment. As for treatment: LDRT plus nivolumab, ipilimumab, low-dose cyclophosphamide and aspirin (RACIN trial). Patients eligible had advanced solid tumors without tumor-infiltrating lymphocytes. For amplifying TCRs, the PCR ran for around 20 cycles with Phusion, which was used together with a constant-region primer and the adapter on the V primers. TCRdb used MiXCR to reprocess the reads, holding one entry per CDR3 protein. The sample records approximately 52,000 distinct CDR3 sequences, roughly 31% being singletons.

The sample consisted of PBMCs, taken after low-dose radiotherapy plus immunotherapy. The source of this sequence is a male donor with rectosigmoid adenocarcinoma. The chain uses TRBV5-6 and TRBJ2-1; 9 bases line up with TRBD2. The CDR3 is CASSLIAGERNEQFF. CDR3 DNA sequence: TGTGCCAGCAGCTTGATAGCGGGAGAGCGCAATGAGCAGTTCTTC.